The 29 T cell receptor beta chains below all came from one sample that was sequenced in a study of T cell responses to AZD1222 COVID-19 vaccine (dated by TCRdb to the early 2020s). Library preparation used the immunoSEQ multiplex PCR assay. Here the immuneACCESS table is served through TCRdb, limited to in-frame sequences with V and J called. Missing clones are a known gap in these copies; in checked studies unresolved V genes cover under half, and the rest lacks a known reason. For this sample there are some 150,000 clones; 80% to 95% appear just once. Clones ranked in the top ten supply approximately 3% of the sample. The sample's time point label, in plain terms: about 28 days (+/-7) after the second vaccine dose. Source: peripheral blood, taken 28 days after the second AZD1222 dose. These receptors came from an adult who received the AZD1222 COVID-19 vaccine.

The V call is TRBV5-6, the J call TRBJ1-6, with 7 bases identical to TRBD1. Trimming took 0 bases from V and 4 from J; bases not matched to a gene: 1. The CDR3 runs 15 residues. Germline V lookup: CDR1 SGHDT, CDR2 YYEEEE. The CDR3 region is CASSLAGGYNSPLHF. As DNA, the CDR3 is TGTGCCAGCAGCTTGGCAGGGGGATATAATTCACCCCTCCACTTT.

The genes are TRBV6-5 and TRBJ1-5; D uncertain. The CDR3 is 15 amino acids. Germline V gene lookup returns CDR1 MNHEY and CDR2 SVGAGI. The germline V and J ends were trimmed by 0 bases and 1 base, with 7 bases remaining between them. The CDR3, as DNA: TGTGCCAGCAGTTACTCAGGGAACAGCAATCAGCCCCAGCATTTT. It yields the protein CASSYSGNSNQPQHF.

J is TRBJ1-4 and V is TRBV7-8, with D possibly being TRBD1 (6 bases). Germline CDR1 SGHVS, CDR2 FQNEAQ. The V end was cut by 5 bases, the J end by 8 bases, with 18 bases between. The CDR3 contains 15 residues. The CDR3 here is CASSKTTGIREKLFF. The CDR3 nucleotides are TGTGCCAGCAGCAAAACTACAGGGATTAGGGAAAAACTGTTTTTT.

The chain links TRBV11-2 to TRBJ1-3, with D possibly being TRBD1 (6 bases). This CDR3 spans 14 amino acids. Germline assignment: CDR1 SGHAT and CDR2 FQNNGV. Trimming pared 1 base from V and 2 bases from J, leaving 6 bases between. Written as DNA, the CDR3 is TGTGCCAGCAGCTTAGGACAGGCTGGAAACACCATATATTTT. As protein: CASSLGQAGNTIYF. The variable domain in full, with the rest retrieved from reference TRBV11-2 and TRBJ1-3, is EAGVAQSPRYKIIEKRQSVAFWCNPISGHATLYWYQQILGQGPKLLIQFQNNGVVDDSQLPKDRFSAERLKGVDSTLKIQPAKLEDSAVYLCASSLGQAGNTIYFGEGSWLTVV.

J is TRBJ2-1 and V is TRBV2; TRBD2 matches at 7 bases. The V gene's germline CDR1 is SNHLY and CDR2 FYNNEI. The CDR3 runs to 15 residues. Trimming cost V 3 bases and J 0 bases; bases outside gene matches: 2. The CDR3 here is CASSEREHSYNEQFF. The CDR3 DNA sequence: TGTGCCAGCAGTGAGCGGGAGCACTCCTACAATGAGCAGTTCTTC.

The chain carries TRBV5-6 and TRBJ1-1, with a tentative D call TRBD1 (5 bases). Germline V gives CDR1 SGHDT, CDR2 YYEEEE. This CDR3 has 14 amino acids. Between the trimmed V and J ends, which lost 0 bases and 5 bases, there was a span of 11 bases. The CDR3 DNA reads as TGTGCCAGCAGCTTGGCTCACTGGGGGACTGAAGCTTTCTTT. It yields the protein CASSLAHWGTEAFF.

The chain combines TRBV4-1 with TRBJ2-1; D is undetermined. Trimming stripped 1 base from V and 8 bases from J, with 18 bases between. The CDR3 extends over 16 amino acids. Germline V gives CDR1 MGHRA, CDR2 YSYEKL. The CDR3 loop reads CASSQVSASPNDEQFF. CDR3 DNA: TGCGCCAGCAGCCAAGTGTCGGCTAGTCCGAATGATGAGCAGTTCTTC.

The V and J genes are TRBV30 and TRBJ1-1; a possible D gene is TRBD1 (6 bases). V shed 0 bases and J shed 5 bases, with 10 bases lying between them. The germline CDR1 and CDR2 sequences are GTSNPN and SVGIG (reference sequence). CDR3 size: 13 residues. Here the CDR3 DNA reads TGTGCCTGGAGTGTTGGCAGGGGAACTGAAGCTTTCTTT. As protein: CAWSVGRGTEAFF.

This clone was seen a handful of times. The genes are TRBV30 and TRBJ1-2; no reliable D call. The germline CDR1 and CDR2 sequences are GTSNPN and SVGIG (reference sequence). The CDR3 consists of 11 residues. Trimming took 5 bases from V and 4 from J, leaving 8 bases between them. The CDR3 sequence is CAWAVGYGYTF. Here the CDR3 DNA reads TGTGCCTGGGCCGTCGGCTATGGCTACACCTTC.

This clone was observed a handful of times. The chain carries TRBV6-1 and TRBJ1-3, with D unclear. Germline V gene data show CDR1 as MNHNS and CDR2 as SASEGT. V lost 0 bases, J lost 0 bases, and 15 bases lay in between. The CDR3 has 18 amino acids. CDR3: CASSEALRQRVSGNTIYF. The CDR3 nucleotides are TGTGCCAGCAGTGAAGCGCTTCGGCAGAGAGTCTCTGGAAACACCATATATTTT.

Only one count was recorded for this clone. The genes are TRBV5-4 and TRBJ1-5; D not certain. Germline lookup yields CDR1 SGHNT and CDR2 YYREEE (reference sequence). The CDR3 has 14 residues. V was cut by 0 bases and J by 9 bases, with 13 bases left in between. The CDR3 sequence is CASSLAGSSGPQHF. CDR3 nucleotides: TGTGCCAGCAGCTTGGCGGGGTCCTCGGGGCCCCAGCATTTT.

The chain couples TRBV2 to TRBJ1-2, with D hard to call. CDR1 and CDR2 (germline): SNHLY, FYNNEI. This CDR3 is 13 amino acids long. Trimming left V 6 bases short and J 6 bases short, with 14 bases between. The CDR3 reads CASSPNGQHGYTF. The CDR3, as DNA: TGTGCCAGCAGCCCAAACGGGCAGCATGGCTACACCTTC. The variable domain in full, with the rest retrieved from reference TRBV2 and TRBJ1-2, is EPEVTQTPSHQVTQMGQEVILRCVPISNHLYFYWYRQILGQKVEFLVSFYNNEISEKSEIFDDQFSVERPDGSNFTLKIRSTKLEDSAMYFCASSPNGQHGYTFGSGTRLTVV.

The genes are TRBV6-6 and TRBJ2-7, with TRBD1 as a possible D gene (5 bases). CDR1 is MNHNY and CDR2 is SVGAGI in the germline V gene (reference sequence). This CDR3 region has 14 residues. Trimming shortened V by 4 bases and J by 2 bases, and 12 bases separated the two germline ends. CDR3 sequence: CASSLGLQAYEQYF. CDR3 nucleotide sequence: TGTGCCAGCAGTTTGGGGCTACAAGCCTACGAGCAGTACTTC.

The rearrangement uses TRBV5-6 and TRBJ1-5, with D maybe TRBD1 (5 bases). V lost 0 bases and J lost 3, with 10 bases in between. CDR3 size: 15 residues. Germline CDR1 SGHDT, CDR2 YYEEEE. CDR3 residues: CASSLGGTYNQPQHF. The CDR3 coding sequence is TGTGCCAGCAGCTTGGGGGGGACCTACAATCAGCCCCAGCATTTT.

The chain has TRBV30 and TRBJ2-3, with TRBD2 matching over 7 bases. Germline V CDR1 and CDR2: GTSNPN, SVGIG (reference sequence). CDR3 length: 13 amino acids. V dropped 3 bases and J dropped 4; count of bases not matched to a gene: 4. CDR3 nucleotides: TGTGCCTGGAGCAGACTAGCCCCAGATACGCAGTATTTT. Protein product: CAWSRLAPDTQYF.

The chain joins TRBV6-5 to TRBJ1-2; TRBD1 aligns across 9 bases. This CDR3 is built from 14 residues. Per germline, CDR1 MNHEY and CDR2 SVGAGI. V dropped 6 bases and J dropped 6; count of bases not matched to a gene: 8. CDR3 region: CASRSAGTGHGYTF. Here the CDR3 DNA reads TGTGCCAGCAGAAGCGCCGGGACAGGGCATGGCTACACCTTC.

The chain has TRBV6-2 or TRBV6-3 and TRBJ2-7, with 9 positions matching TRBD1. This CDR3 region has 14 residues. Per germline, CDR1 MNHEY and CDR2 SVGEGT. With 5 bases clipped from V and 6 bases from J, the junction kept 8 bases outside the gene matches. Here the CDR3 reads CASSPDRGRFEQYF. The CDR3 nucleotides read TGTGCCAGCAGTCCGGACAGGGGACGCTTCGAGCAGTACTTC.

This sequence joins TRBV19 and TRBJ1-5, with D possibly matching TRBD1 (5 bases). The germline V and J ends were trimmed by 5 bases and 7 bases, with 12 bases remaining between them. CDR3 length: 13 residues. Germline-derived CDR1 and CDR2 are LNHDA and SQIVND (reference sequence). CDR3 in amino acids: CASSPGRGQPQHF. For the CDR3, the DNA is TGTGCCAGTAGTCCCGGAAGGGGCCAGCCCCAGCATTTT.

The chain couples TRBV24-1 to TRBJ1-1; 10 nucleotides align to TRBD1. This CDR3 has 15 residues. Losses at the gene ends were 7 bases for V and 1 base for J; bases not matched to a gene: 5. Germline V gives CDR1 KGHDR, CDR2 SFDVKD. The CDR3 bases are TGTGCCACCAGGGGGACAGGGGCCGAGAACACTGAAGCTTTCTTT. Translated, it gives CATRGTGAENTEAFF.

V is TRBV21-1 and J is TRBJ1-5; whether TRBD1, the table's D call, matches the DNA was not checked. TRBV21-1 is tagged as a pseudogene. The CDR3 runs 16 residues. The CDR3 nucleotides read TGTGCCAGCAGCAAAGAAGTCTGGGACACCCCTCAGCCCCAGCATTTT. It is translated as CASSKEVWDTPQPQHF.

This clone was seen only once. The J gene is TRBJ1-3, the V gene TRBV6-1; D is unresolved. V was trimmed by 3 bases and J by 0 bases, leaving 9 bases between them. The germline V gene encodes CDR1 MNHNS and CDR2 SASEGT. This CDR3 comprises 15 residues. This CDR3 is CASSEAQLSGNTIYF. The CDR3, as DNA: TGTGCCAGCAGTGAGGCACAGCTCTCTGGAAACACCATATATTTT.

The CDR3 here is CASSLERAVDIQYF. As DNA, the CDR3 is TGTGCCAGCAGTCTCGAGAGGGCCGTGGACATTCAGTACTTC. This chain connects TRBV6-5 to TRBJ2-4; tentative D call: TRBD2 (5 bases). V lost 5 bases and J 8 bases, leaving 16 bases between the germline ends. The CDR3 totals 14 residues. The V gene's germline CDR1 is MNHEY and CDR2 SVGAGI.

The V gene is TRBV5-4, the J gene TRBJ1-2; D is perhaps TRBD1 (5 bases). CDR1 is SGHNT, CDR2 YYREEE, per germline (reference sequence). V lost 2 bases and J 4 bases, leaving 12 bases between the germline ends. The CDR3 runs 14 residues. The CDR3 protein is CASSFRDRPYGYTF. CDR3 sequence (DNA): TGTGCCAGCAGCTTCCGGGACCGTCCCTATGGCTACACCTTC.

The genes are TRBV5-1 and TRBJ2-1; 8 bases map to TRBD2. Trimming removed 4 bases from V and 5 bases from J; junction bases left unmatched: 11. There are 16 residues in the CDR3. CDR1 SGHRS and CDR2 YFSETQ come from the germline V gene. This CDR3 is CASSNGGSGMHNEQFF. As DNA, the CDR3 is TGCGCCAGCAGCAACGGCGGTAGCGGGATGCACAATGAGCAGTTCTTC.

The chain links TRBV21-1 to TRBJ1-1; the D call of TRBD1 is as the table states it, not checked on the DNA. TRBV21-1 is deemed a pseudogene. CDR3 size: 13 residues. CDR3: CASLCRAYTEAFF. In DNA form, the CDR3 reads TGTGCCAGCCTCTGCAGGGCATACACTGAAGCTTTCTTT.

The chain combines TRBV18 with TRBJ1-4, with TRBD1 matching over 7 bases. V lost 3 bases and J lost 8; bases outside the gene matches: 9. The CDR3 has 15 residues. CDR1 and CDR2 (germline): KGHSH, LQKENI. This chain's CDR3 is CASSPPGGAREKLFF. CDR3 nucleotide sequence: TGTGCCAGCTCACCCCCAGGGGGGGCGCGAGAAAAACTGTTTTTT.

The gene calls are TRBV12-3 or TRBV12-4 and TRBJ2-5; 9 positions agree with TRBD1. CDR3 length: 13 amino acids. V lost 6 bases and J lost 5; bases outside the gene matches: 4. CDR3 protein: CASSDRGFETQYF. The CDR3 region has the DNA TGTGCCAGCAGCGACAGGGGGTTTGAGACCCAGTACTTC.

This rearrangement joins TRBV12-3 or TRBV12-4 to TRBJ2-3; D possibly uses TRBD1 or TRBD2 (5 bases each). The ends were cut back, 6 bases at V and 4 bases at J, with 11 bases in the middle. CDR3 length: 13 residues. In nucleotides, the CDR3 is TGTGCCAGCAGCTTCTCGGGACCAGATACGCAGTATTTT. Amino acid sequence: CASSFSGPDTQYF.

The chain combines TRBV5-1 with TRBJ2-1; TRBD2 matches at 8 bases. This CDR3 spans 15 amino acids. Trimming at V came to 4 bases and at J to 0 bases, leaving 3 bases not matched to a gene. Germline assignment: CDR1 SGHRS and CDR2 YFSETQ. The CDR3 sequence: CASSPREGSYNEQFF. CDR3 bases: TGCGCCAGCAGCCCCCGGGAGGGCTCCTACAATGAGCAGTTCTTC. Together with reference TRBV5-1 and TRBJ2-1, the CDR3 gives the full variable domain: KAGVTQTPRYLIKTRGQQVTLSCSPISGHRSVSWYQQTPGQGLQFLFEYFSETQRNKGNFPGRFSGRQFSNSRSEMNVSTLELGDSALYLCASSPREGSYNEQFFGPGTRLTVL.